This TCR beta chain was captured in a study of CD8 T cells in ankylosing spondylitis. Quantitative 5'-RACE with molecular barcodes generated TCR beta libraries. TCRdb reprocessed the 5' RACE reads via MiXCR and lists one record per CDR3 protein. The sample contains about 400,000 distinct CDR3 sequences, more than 20% of which appear only once. The sample holds a few counts of this clonotype. The CDR3 spans 14 residues. This TCR came from a male donor with ankylosing spondylitis or in good health (not recorded which). Sequenced material: blood, either unsorted or a sorted T cell fraction (not recorded which). The chain links TRBV21-1 to TRBJ2-3; the table's D call, TRBD1, was not checked against the DNA. TRBV21-1 is an annotated pseudogene. CDR3 region: CASSPGGREDTQYF. Written as DNA, the CDR3 is TGTGCCAGCAGCCCCGGGGGGCGGGAAGATACGCAGTATTTT.